The present T cell receptor beta chain was sequenced within a study of beta chain features in type 1 diabetes. General observations from the study: Since sequencing was performed on cDNA, cells with high TCR expression could be over-represented. People with Type 1 diabetes carried modestly yet significantly shorter TCRB CDR3s in all four CD4+ subsets.

All of the sorted populations showed purity greater than 98%. Turning to this clone: What it recognizes is unknown.

V lost 4 bases to trimming and J lost 4 bases; unmatched junction nucleotides: 6. Looked up from germline, CDR1 is MNHNS and CDR2 is SASEGT. The CDR3 is 14 residues long. Since all of the isolated RNA was reverse transcribed, expressed TCRB transcripts were what got sequenced. For naive, central memory and regulatory T cell samples, reads averaged around 3.5 million. TCRdb's table, derived via immunoSEQ multiplex PCR, lists solely in-frame clones and lacks some. The sample shows 310,000 or so clones, over 12% of them seen only once. The V call is TRBV6-1, the J call TRBJ1-2; 7 positions match TRBD1. The sequencing sample was made of naive CD4+ T cells from blood. This clonotype was sampled from a man younger than 35 with type 1 diabetes. The CDR3 DNA follows: TGTGCCAGCAGTGCGACAGGGTCCGGCTATGGCTACACCTTC. Its protein is CASSATGSGYGYTF.